This T cell receptor (beta chain) was retrieved from a study of shared clonotypes between healthy human individuals (dated by TCRdb to about 2020). Regarding the complete study: The cohort comprised two women and three men aged 18 to 49 years. Per donor, three plates each were used for CD4 naive and CD4 memory, two for CD8 naive, and one for CD8 memory. Blood TCR repertoires of about five healthy adults were deeply sequenced to estimate repertoire size and the extent of clonotype sharing between individuals. Libraries were prepared and TCR repertoires were sequenced by different laboratories using diverse techniques, in order to increase sequencing depth and limit assay-specific biases. Between about 0.94 and 10 billion PBMCs per donor were obtained by leukapheresis. Study-wide conclusions, independent of this receptor: Even with the large sequencing depth, rarefaction of the sorted-subset datasets indicated that sequencing was incomplete. Sampling was restricted to blood, and TCR repertoires in tissue are likely to differ from TCR repertoires in blood. Compared with non-shared clonotypes, clonotypes shared by all four sorted-subset donors had higher generation probabilities. Estimated clonotype richness was generally larger for naive than for memory subsets. Because the study included a small number of donors, the genetic and exposure-history diversity represented was limited. Based on pairwise subsampling, the degree of clonotype sharing among donors was expected to be affected by sequencing depth. Across a handful of donors, approximately 4.9% of naive CD4, roughly 3.3% of naive CD8, approximately 2.5% of memory CD4, and approximately 0.4% of memory CD8 clonotypes were shared.

As regards this clone: The antigen it recognizes is unknown. Nothing much larger sits one base from this clone, and base qualities are not available.

CD8 naive samples consisted of CD45RO-negative cells that were positively selected for CCR7, yielding a CD45RA+CCR7+ population without TemRA cells. Healthy HIV-negative adults with no recently reported acute infections or vaccinations were included as donors. Every donor was a Caucasian adult residing in Nashville, Tennessee, USA. Blood was collected by leukapheresis, and PBMCs were isolated by Ficoll-Histopaque density gradient centrifugation and then cryopreserved in liquid nitrogen vapor phase. Purity and quantity of every magnetically sorted T cell population were checked by analytical flow cytometry. Each sorted fraction had its genomic DNA isolated and then quantified by UV absorbance on a Nanodrop 2000c. The germline V gene gives CDR1 as SNHLY and CDR2 as FYNNEI. At the junction V is shortened by 10 bases and J by 3 bases, with 15 bases in between. Including cysteine and phenylalanine, the CDR3 has 13 amino acids. Kept here is only the CDR3 DNA, which spans 39 bases and is read in frame from base 1.

Using the deep immunoSEQ assay, multiplex PCR amplified TCR CDR3 regions from genomic DNA. Extracted genomic DNA from each cell subset was spread evenly across all wells of several immunoSEQ 96-well plates, with each plate serving as a replicate. For sorted subsets, about 200 ng genomic DNA, equal to some 30,000 T cell genomes, was loaded into each replicate PCR. Purified libraries were quantified with a Qubit 3.0 fluorometer, sized on a Bioanalyzer 2100, and re-quantified with the KAPA Library Quantification kit. A separate single-read 150-cycle Illumina NextSeq 550 flow cell was used to sequence each immunoSEQ 96-well plate. The source study handled its data this way. Because the immunoSEQ output held only junctional sequences and lacked quality scores, the filtering could not match the filtering applied to full-length reads. Sequences were annotated with PyIR, a Python wrapper for IgBLAST v1.9, and V/J genes and CDR3 were assigned using IMGT germline references. Any read was removed if the V/J assignment was weak (E-value above 1e-6), the CDR3 was missing, or the read contained stop codons, out-of-frame junctions, or ambiguous translated residues. V3J clonotypes were defined as sequences sharing an identical inferred V gene, J gene, and CDR3 amino acid sequence. Percentage overlap between repertoires was calculated by dividing the number of shared unique clonotypes by the size of the smaller repertoire. Repertoire richness was assessed with RTK rarefaction, the Chao1 estimator, and Recon v2.1 estimates of unobserved clonotypes. For all TCRbeta clonotypes obtained by the gDNA method from several donors, generation probabilities were computed with OLGA. TCRdb limited this immuneACCESS table to in-frame rearrangements with V and J called. A share of clones is missing; checked studies link under half to unresolved V genes, and the rest is unexplained. That table is the source of V, J and clone size, and D and trimming were worked out from the DNA. This sample lists approximately 2,200,000 clones; about 93% were detected once. Jointly, the top ten make up under 2% of the sample.

The sequence is built from TRBV2 and TRBJ1-1; a tentative D call is TRBD1 (5 bases match). The source is a man younger than 35 in good health. Some clones in this sample may be carry-over from other donors' samples. What was sequenced was naive CD8+ T cells from PBMCs. Interpreted using the paper, the cell subset or site label stands for: CD45RA+CCR7+. The DNA is as follows: TGTGCCAATGACAGAGAAGGGCACACTGAAGCTTTCTTT. This yields the protein CANDREGHTEAFF.